This TCR beta chain was captured by sequencing in a study of control samples from healthy donors and cancer patients. This clone was recorded only once. Sequenced by immunoSEQ multiplex PCR; TCRdb stores in-frame clones only, minus some. Of about 89,000 clones listed, over 65% are singletons. V was shortened by 5 bases and J by 5 bases, with 14 bases between the two germline ends. There are 14 residues in the CDR3. Germline V CDR1 and CDR2: SGHNT, YENEEA. V gene TRBV11-3 combines with J gene TRBJ2-3, with D perhaps given as TRBD1 or TRBD2 (6 bases each). The receptor comes from a woman aged 40 to 49 in good health. The sample taken for sequencing was blood. The CDR3 sequence is CASSRGGSKDTQYF. The DNA of the CDR3 is TGTGCCAGCAGCCGAGGGGGGTCTAAAGATACGCAGTATTTT. Drawing the rest from reference TRBV11-3 and TRBJ2-3, the complete variable domain is EAGVVQSPRYKIIEKKQPVAFWCNPISGHNTLYWYLQNLGQGPELLIRYENEEAVDDSQLPKDRFSAERLKGVDSTLKIQPAELGDSAVYLCASSRGGSKDTQYFGPGTRLTVL.